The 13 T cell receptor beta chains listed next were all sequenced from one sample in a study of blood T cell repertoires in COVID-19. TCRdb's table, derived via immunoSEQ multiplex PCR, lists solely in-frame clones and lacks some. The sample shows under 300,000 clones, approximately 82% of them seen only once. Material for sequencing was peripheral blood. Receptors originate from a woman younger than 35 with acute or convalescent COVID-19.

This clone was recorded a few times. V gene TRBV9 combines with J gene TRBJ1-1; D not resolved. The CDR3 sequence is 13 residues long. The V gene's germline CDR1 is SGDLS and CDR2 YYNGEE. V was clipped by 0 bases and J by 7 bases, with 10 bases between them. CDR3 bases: TGTGCCAGCAGCGTAGCCGGAGACGGTGAAGCTTTCTTT. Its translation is CASSVAGDGEAFF.

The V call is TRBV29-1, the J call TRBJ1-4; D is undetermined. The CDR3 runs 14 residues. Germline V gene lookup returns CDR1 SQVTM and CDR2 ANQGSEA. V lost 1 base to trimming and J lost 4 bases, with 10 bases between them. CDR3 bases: TGCAGCGTTGAAGGGTCAGAAAGTAATGAAAAACTGTTTTTT. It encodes CSVEGSESNEKLFF.

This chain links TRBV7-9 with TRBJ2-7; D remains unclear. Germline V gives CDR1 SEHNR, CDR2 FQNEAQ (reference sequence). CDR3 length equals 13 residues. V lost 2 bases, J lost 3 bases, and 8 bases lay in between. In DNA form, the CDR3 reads TGTGCCAGCAGCTTACGTAGCTTCTACGAGCAGTACTTC. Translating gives CASSLRSFYEQYF.

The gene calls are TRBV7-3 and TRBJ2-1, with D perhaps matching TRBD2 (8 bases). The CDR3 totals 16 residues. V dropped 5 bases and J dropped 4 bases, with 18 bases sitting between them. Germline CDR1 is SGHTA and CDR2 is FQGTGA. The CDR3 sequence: CASSPGGGRSYNEQFF. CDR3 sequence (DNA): TGTGCCAGCAGCCCGGGAGGGGGCCGTTCTTACAATGAGCAGTTCTTC.

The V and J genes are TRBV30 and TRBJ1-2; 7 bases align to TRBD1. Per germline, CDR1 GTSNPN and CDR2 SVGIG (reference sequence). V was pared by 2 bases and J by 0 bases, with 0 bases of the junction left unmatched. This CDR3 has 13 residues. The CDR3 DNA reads TGTGCCTGGAGTACAGGGGCTAACTATGGCTACACCTTC. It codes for CAWSTGANYGYTF.

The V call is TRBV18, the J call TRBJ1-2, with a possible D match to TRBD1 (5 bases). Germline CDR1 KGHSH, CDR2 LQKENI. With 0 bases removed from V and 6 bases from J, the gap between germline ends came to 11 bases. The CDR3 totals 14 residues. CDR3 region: CASSPPGGGDGYTF. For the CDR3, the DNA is TGTGCCAGCTCACCACCAGGCGGGGGGGATGGCTACACCTTC.

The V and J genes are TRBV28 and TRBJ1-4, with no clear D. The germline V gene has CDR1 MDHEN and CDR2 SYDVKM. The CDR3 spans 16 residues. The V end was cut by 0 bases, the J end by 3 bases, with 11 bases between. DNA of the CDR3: TGTGCCAGCAGTTTATGGTACGGGATGCCTAATGAAAAACTGTTTTTT. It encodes CASSLWYGMPNEKLFF.

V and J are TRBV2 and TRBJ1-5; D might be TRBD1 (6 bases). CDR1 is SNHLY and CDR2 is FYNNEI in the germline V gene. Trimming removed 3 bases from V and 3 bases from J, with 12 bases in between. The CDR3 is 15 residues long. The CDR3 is CASSELQGNNQPQHF. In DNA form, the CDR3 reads TGTGCCAGCAGTGAGTTACAGGGTAACAATCAGCCCCAGCATTTT.

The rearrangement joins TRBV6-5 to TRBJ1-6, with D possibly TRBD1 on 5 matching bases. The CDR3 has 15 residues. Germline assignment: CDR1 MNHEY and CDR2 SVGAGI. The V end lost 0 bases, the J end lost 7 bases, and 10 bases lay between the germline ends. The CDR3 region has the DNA TGTGCCAGCAGTTACTCGCAGGGAGGCAATTCACCCCTCCACTTT. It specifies CASSYSQGGNSPLHF.

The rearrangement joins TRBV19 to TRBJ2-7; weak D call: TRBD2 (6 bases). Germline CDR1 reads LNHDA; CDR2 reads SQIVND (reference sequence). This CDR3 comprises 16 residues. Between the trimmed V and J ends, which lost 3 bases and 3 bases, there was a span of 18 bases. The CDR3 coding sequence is TGTGCCAGTAGTATCCGGGGGTTTGTGGAGTACTACGAGCAGTACTTC. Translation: CASSIRGFVEYYEQYF.

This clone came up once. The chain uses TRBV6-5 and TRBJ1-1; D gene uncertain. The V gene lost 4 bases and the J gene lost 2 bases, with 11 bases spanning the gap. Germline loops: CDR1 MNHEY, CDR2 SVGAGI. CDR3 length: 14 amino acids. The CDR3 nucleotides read TGTGCCAGCAGTTCTCACAGAGATAACACTGAAGCTTTCTTT. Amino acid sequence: CASSSHRDNTEAFF.

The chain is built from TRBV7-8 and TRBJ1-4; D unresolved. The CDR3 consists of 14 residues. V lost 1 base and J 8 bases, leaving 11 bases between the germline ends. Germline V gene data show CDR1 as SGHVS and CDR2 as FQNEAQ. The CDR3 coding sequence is TGTGCCAGCAGCTTAGGACGGAGAATGGAAAAACTGTTTTTT. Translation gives CASSLGRRMEKLFF.

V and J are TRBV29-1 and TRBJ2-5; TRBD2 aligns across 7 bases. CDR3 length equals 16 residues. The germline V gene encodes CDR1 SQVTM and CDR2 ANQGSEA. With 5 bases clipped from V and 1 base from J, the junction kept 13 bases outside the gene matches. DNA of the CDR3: TGCAGCGTTTACTCATTTACTAGCGACTCCCAAGAGACCCAGTACTTC. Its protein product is CSVYSFTSDSQETQYF.